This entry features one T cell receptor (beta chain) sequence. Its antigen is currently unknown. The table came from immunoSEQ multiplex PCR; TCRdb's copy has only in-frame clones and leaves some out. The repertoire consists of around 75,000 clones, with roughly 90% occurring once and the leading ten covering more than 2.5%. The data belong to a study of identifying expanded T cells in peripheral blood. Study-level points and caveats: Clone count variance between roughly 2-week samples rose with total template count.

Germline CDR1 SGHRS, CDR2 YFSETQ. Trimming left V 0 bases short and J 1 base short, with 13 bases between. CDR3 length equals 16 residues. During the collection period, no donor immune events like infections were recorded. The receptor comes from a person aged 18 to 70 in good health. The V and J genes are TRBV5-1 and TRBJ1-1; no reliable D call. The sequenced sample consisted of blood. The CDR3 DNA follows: TGCGCCAGCAGCTTGGCCGGATACGCCGAGAACACTGAAGCTTTCTTT. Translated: CASSLAGYAENTEAFF. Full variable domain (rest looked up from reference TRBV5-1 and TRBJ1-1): KAGVTQTPRYLIKTRGQQVTLSCSPISGHRSVSWYQQTPGQGLQFLFEYFSETQRNKGNFPGRFSGRQFSNSRSEMNVSTLELGDSALYLCASSLAGYAENTEAFFGQGTRLTVV.